This T cell receptor beta chain was sequenced during a study of beta chain features in type 1 diabetes. This clone appeared a few times. Its cognate antigen is unknown. Overall study results and limits: A moderate, significant TCRB CDR3 shortening appeared in type 1 diabetes across four CD4+ subsets.

As every portion of the isolated RNA was reverse transcribed, the sequencing read expressed TCRB transcripts. Clones were read by immunoSEQ multiplex PCR, and TCRdb kept only the in-frame ones, dropping some. The sample lists some 360,000 clones; 8.5% to 10% were seen once. The sequencing sample was made of central memory CD4+ T cells from blood. The sequence came from a man aged 25 to 40 with type 1 diabetes.

CDR3 nucleotides: TGTGCCAGCAGACGGACAGGGGTCTCTGGGGCCAACGTCCTGACTTTC. It is translated as CASRRTGVSGANVLTF. The chain combines TRBV6-6 with TRBJ2-6; 9 nucleotides line up with TRBD1. Germline V gives CDR1 MNHNY, CDR2 SVGAGI (reference sequence). This CDR3 spans 16 amino acids. V shed 6 bases, J shed 0 bases, and the junction held 3 bases outside the gene matches.